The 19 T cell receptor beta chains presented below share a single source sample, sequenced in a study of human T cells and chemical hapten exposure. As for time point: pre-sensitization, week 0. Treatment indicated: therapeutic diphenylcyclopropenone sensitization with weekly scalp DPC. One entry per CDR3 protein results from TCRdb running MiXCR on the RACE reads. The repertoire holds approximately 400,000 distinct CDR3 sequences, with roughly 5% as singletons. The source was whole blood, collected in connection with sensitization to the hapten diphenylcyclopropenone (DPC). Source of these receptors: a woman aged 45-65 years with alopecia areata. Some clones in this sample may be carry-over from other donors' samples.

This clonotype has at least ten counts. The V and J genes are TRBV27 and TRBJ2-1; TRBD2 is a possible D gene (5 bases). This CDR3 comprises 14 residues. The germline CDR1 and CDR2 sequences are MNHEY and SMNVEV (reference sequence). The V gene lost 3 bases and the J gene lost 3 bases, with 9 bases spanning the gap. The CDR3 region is CASSLTGIYNEQFF. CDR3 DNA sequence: TGTGCCAGCAGTTTGACCGGGATCTACAATGAGCAGTTCTTC.

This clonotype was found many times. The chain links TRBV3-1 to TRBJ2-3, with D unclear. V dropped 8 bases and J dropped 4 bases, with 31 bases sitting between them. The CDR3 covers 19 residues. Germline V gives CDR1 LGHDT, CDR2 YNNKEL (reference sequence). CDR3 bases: TGTGCCAGCTCCGTAACAGTCATCTTTTCATTACAGACCTCAGATACGCAGTATTTT. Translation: CASSVTVIFSLQTSDTQYF.

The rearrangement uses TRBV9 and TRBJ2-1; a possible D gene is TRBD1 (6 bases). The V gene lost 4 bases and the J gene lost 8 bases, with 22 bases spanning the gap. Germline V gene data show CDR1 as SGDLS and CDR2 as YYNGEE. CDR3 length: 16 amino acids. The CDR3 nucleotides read TGTGCCAGCAGCCCAAGGGCCGGACAGACCCGGGATGAGCAGTTCTTC. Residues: CASSPRAGQTRDEQFF. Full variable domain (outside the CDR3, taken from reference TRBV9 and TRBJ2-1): DSGVTQTPKHLITATGQRVTLRCSPRSGDLSVYWYQQSLDQGLQFLIQYYNGEERAKGNILERFSAQQFPDLHSELNLSSLELGDSALYFCASSPRAGQTRDEQFFGPGTRLTVL.

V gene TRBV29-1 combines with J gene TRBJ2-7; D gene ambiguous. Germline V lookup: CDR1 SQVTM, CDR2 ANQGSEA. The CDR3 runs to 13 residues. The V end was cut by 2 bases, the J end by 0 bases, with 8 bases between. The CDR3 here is CSVETASSYEQYF. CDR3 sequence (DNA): TGCAGCGTTGAAACAGCTAGCTCCTACGAGCAGTACTTC.

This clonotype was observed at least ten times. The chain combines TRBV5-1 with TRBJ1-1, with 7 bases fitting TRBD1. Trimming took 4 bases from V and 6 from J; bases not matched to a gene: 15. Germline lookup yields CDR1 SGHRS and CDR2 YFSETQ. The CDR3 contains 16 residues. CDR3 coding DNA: TGCGCCAGCAGCCCAAAGACAGGGAGAACAATCGCTGAAGCTTTCTTT. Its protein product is CASSPKTGRTIAEAFF.

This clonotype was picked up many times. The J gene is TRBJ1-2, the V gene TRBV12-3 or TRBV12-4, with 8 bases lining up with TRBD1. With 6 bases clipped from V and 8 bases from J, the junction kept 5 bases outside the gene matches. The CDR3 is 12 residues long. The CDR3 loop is CASSSGGAGYTF. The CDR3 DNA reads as TGTGCCAGCAGCTCAGGGGGCGCGGGCTACACCTTC.

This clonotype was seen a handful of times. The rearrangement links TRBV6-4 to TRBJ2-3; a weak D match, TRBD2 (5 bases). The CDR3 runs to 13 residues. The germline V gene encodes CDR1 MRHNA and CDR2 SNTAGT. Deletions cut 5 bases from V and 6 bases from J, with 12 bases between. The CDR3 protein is CASSRTASDTQYF. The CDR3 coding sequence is TGTGCCAGCAGTAGGACTGCGTCGGATACGCAGTATTTT.

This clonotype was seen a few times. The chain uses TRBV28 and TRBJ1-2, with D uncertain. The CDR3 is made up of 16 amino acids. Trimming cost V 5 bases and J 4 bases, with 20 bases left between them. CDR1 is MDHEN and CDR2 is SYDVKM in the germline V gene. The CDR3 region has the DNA TGTGCCAGCAGTACCACCCGGGATCCCCCCAGCTATGGCTACACCTTC. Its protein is CASSTTRDPPSYGYTF.

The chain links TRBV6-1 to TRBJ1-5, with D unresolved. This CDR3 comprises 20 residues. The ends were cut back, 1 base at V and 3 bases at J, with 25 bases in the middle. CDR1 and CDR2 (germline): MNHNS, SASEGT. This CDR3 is CASSEVMGMGVLVTNQPQHF. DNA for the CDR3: TGTGCCAGCAGTGAAGTGATGGGGATGGGAGTGCTGGTTACCAATCAGCCCCAGCATTTT.

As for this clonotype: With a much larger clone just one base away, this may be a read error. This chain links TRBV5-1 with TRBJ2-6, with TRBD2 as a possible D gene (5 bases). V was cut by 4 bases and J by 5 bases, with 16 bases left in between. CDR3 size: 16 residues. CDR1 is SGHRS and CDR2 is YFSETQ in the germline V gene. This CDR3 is CASSPQWRSRANVLTF. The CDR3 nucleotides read TGCGCCAGCAGCCCGCAGTGGAGGTCTAGGGCCAACGTCCTGACTTTC.

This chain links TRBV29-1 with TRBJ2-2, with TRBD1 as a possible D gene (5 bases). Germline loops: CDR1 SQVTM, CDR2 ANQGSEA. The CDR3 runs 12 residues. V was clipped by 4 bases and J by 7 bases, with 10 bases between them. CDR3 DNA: TGCAGCGTTGTGGGGCAGGGCGGGGAGCTGTTTTTT. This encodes CSVVGQGGELFF.

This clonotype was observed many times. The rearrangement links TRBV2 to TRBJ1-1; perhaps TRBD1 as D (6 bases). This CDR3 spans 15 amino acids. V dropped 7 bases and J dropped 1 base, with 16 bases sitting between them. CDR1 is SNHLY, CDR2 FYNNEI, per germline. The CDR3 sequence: CASKIGHRANTEAFF. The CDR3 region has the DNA TGTGCCAGCAAGATAGGCCACAGGGCGAACACTGAAGCTTTCTTT.

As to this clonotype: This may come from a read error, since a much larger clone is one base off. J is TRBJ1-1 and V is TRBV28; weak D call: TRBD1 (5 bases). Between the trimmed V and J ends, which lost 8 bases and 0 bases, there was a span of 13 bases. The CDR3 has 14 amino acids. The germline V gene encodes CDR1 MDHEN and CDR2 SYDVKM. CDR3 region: CASGHGALNTEAFF. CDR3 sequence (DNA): TGTGCCAGCGGGCATGGGGCCCTGAACACTGAAGCTTTCTTT.

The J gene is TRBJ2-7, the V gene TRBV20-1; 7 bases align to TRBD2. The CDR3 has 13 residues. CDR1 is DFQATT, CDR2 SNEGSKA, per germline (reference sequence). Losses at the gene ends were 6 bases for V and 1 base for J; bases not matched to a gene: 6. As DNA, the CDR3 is TGCAGTGCAGGGAGGGAGGGGTCCTACGAGCAGTACTTC. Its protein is CSAGREGSYEQYF.

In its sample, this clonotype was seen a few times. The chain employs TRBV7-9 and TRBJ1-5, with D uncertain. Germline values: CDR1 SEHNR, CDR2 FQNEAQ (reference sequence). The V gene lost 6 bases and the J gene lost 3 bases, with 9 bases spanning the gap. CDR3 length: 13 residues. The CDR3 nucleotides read TGTGCCAGCAGTACAGCGGCCAATCAGCCCCAGCATTTT. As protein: CASSTAANQPQHF. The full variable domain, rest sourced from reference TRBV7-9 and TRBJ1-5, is DTGVSQNPRHKITKRGQNVTFRCDPISEHNRLYWYRQTLGQGPEFLTYFQNEAQLEKSRLLSDRFSAERPKGSFSTLEIQRTEQGDSAMYLCASSTAANQPQHFGDGTRLSIL.

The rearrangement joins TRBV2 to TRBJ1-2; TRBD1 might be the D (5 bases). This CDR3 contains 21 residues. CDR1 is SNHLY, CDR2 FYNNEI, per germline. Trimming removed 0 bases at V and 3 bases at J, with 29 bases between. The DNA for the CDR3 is TGTGCCAGCAGTGAAGCGCGCAGAACCCCGTCAGGGCCCCTTCCATACTATGGCTACACCTTC. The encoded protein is CASSEARRTPSGPLPYYGYTF.

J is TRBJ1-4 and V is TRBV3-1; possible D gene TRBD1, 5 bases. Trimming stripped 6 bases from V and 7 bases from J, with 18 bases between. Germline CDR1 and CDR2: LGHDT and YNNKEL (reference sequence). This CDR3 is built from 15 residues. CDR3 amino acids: CASSRKAPGSEKLFF. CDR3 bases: TGTGCCAGCAGTCGAAAGGCCCCAGGGAGTGAAAAACTGTTTTTT.

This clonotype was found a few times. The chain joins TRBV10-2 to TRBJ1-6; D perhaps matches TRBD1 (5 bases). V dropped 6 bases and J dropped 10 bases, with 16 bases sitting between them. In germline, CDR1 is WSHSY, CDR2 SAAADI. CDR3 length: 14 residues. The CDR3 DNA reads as TGCGCCAGCAGCACTACAGGTCCTCGGTCACCCCTCCACTTT. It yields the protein CASSTTGPRSPLHF.

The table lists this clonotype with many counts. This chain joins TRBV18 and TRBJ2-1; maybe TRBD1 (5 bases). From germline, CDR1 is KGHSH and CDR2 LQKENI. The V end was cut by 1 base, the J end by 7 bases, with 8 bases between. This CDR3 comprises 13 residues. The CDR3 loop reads CASSPRAGNEQFF. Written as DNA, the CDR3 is TGTGCCAGCTCACCACGGGCAGGGAATGAGCAGTTCTTC. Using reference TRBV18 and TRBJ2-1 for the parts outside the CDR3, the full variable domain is NAGVMQNPRHLVRRRGQEARLRCSPMKGHSHVYWYRQLPEEGLKFMVYLQKENIIDESGMPKERFSAEFPKEGPSILRIQQVVRGDSAAYFCASSPRAGNEQFFGPGTRLTVL.